This TCR beta chain was profiled in a study of vaccination effects on CD4 cells after COVID-19. Study-level background: Cultures used 1.5 million to 2 million PBMC per well, 9.5 to 10 IU/ml IL-2 and 10 ug/ml peptides.

V was clipped by 0 bases and J by 3 bases, with 11 bases between them. The CDR3 is made up of 14 amino acids. Germline V lookup: CDR1 GTSNPN, CDR2 SVGIG (reference sequence). Around day 10 of culture, CD4+ T cells were separated out. As concerns this clone: Its antigen is still unknown.

This table comes from immunoSEQ multiplex PCR, and its TCRdb copy is limited to in-frame clones, with some not included. The sample holds about 35,000 clones, roughly two thirds seen once. This sequence was found in a human donor who received a COVID-19 vaccine. The rearrangement uses TRBV30 and TRBJ1-1; TRBD1 is a possible D gene (5 bases). The sequenced sample was CD4+ T cells from PBMCs cultured without peptide, obtained before COVID-19 vaccination. CDR3 residues: CAWSVLSGDTEAFF. The CDR3 coding sequence is TGTGCCTGGAGTGTACTCTCGGGGGACACTGAAGCTTTCTTT.